This T cell receptor (beta chain) emerged from a study of blood T cell repertoires in COVID-19. Cohorts were assigned according to the clinical history that participants reported. Sequenced by immunoSEQ multiplex PCR; TCRdb stores in-frame clones only, minus some. This sample has 300,000 or so clones, with roughly 84% found just once. Sequenced: PBMCs or T cells enriched from blood (not recorded which). The receptor's source is a woman aged 30 to 39 who had recovered from COVID-19.

CDR3 sequence (DNA): TGTGCCAGCAGTTTATACGCCCTGCCGCAGGGGCAATTCTCCTACGAGCAGTACTTC. It encodes CASSLYALPQGQFSYEQYF. The chain has TRBV28 and TRBJ2-7; TRBD1 might be the D (6 bases). The CDR3 contains 19 residues. CDR1 is MDHEN and CDR2 is SYDVKM in the germline V gene. Trimming removed 1 base from V and 0 bases from J, with 22 bases in between.